The rows below give T cell receptor beta chains drawn from one sample of a study of shared clonotypes between healthy human individuals. TCRdb keeps only in-frame clones here, not all; method: immunoSEQ multiplex PCR. The sample shows about 2.1 million clones, just over 90% of them seen only once. Sample: naive CD8+ T cells from PBMCs. The receptors were gathered from a man younger than 35 in good health. Some clones in this sample may be carry-over from other donors' samples. The CDR3 runs from the conserved cysteine through the conserved F or W. The D gene is left open where the match is weak. Clone size appears in some rows only: once, few, many, or a class for an expanded clone.

length,size,J,D,V,DNA,CDR3
14,.,TRBJ1-4,.,TRBV15,TGTGCCACCAGCGAAGGCAGGTCATCCGAAAAACTGTTTTTT,CATSEGRSSEKLFF
16,.,TRBJ2-1,.,TRBV7-9,TGTGCCAGCAGCGTAAATACAGGGTGGGGAGACAATGAGCAGTTCTTC,CASSVNTGWGDNEQFF
19,.,TRBJ2-1,.,TRBV11-1,TGTGCCAGCAGCTTAGAGGGTTGGTGGGGCAACCCGCCCTACAATGAGCAGTTCTTC,CASSLEGWWGNPPYNEQFF
17,.,TRBJ2-1,.,TRBV25-1,TGTGCCAGCAGTGGAATCACCGCTAGCCGCAATTGGAATGAGCAGTTCTTC,CASSGITASRNWNEQFF
13,.,TRBJ1-5,.,TRBV11-2,TGTGCCAGCAGCTTAGTTCGCGATCAGCCCCAGCATTTT,CASSLVRDQPQHF
17,.,TRBJ2-5,TRBD2,TRBV9,TGTGCCAGCAGCGCCAGCGGTGGCGGGAGGCCCGGGGAGACCCAGTACTTC,CASSASGGGRPGETQYF
15,.,TRBJ2-5,TRBD1,TRBV7-6,TGTGCCAGCACCTCTGGGCCCGGACAGGCGGGGACCCAGTACTTC,CASTSGPGQAGTQYF
13,.,TRBJ2-7,TRBD2,TRBV19,TGTGCCAGTAGTATGATAGCGGGAACCGAGCAGTACTTC,CASSMIAGTEQYF
15,.,TRBJ1-2,TRBD1,TRBV7-8,TGTGCCAGCAGCTTAGTAGCCGACAGGGGATATGGCTACACCTTC,CASSLVADRGYGYTF
14,.,TRBJ2-7,.,TRBV27,TGTGCCAGCAGTTCCCCGGCTACAACCTACGAGCAGTACTTC,CASSSPATTYEQYF
16,.,TRBJ2-1,.,TRBV27,TGTGCCAGCAGTTCTCTAGACAGGTCCTCCTACAATGAGCAGTTCTTC,CASSSLDRSSYNEQFF
15,.,TRBJ1-5,TRBD1,TRBV19,TGTGCCAGTATGAGGGACAGGGAGGGCAATCAGCCCCAGCATTTT,CASMRDREGNQPQHF
16,.,TRBJ1-6,TRBD1,TRBV2,TGTGCCAGCAGTGCTCCGGACAGGGGGTATAATTCACCCCTCCACTTT,CASSAPDRGYNSPLHF
14,once,TRBJ2-7,.,TRBV9,TGTGCCAGCAGCGTAACAGCCGGGGGAGCGGAGCAGTACTTC,CASSVTAGGAEQYF
19,.,TRBJ2-7,TRBD2,TRBV7-8,TGTGCCAGCAGCCCCTCCCGATCGACTAGCGGGAGGGTCAGGTACGAGCAGTACTTC,CASSPSRSTSGRVRYEQYF
16,.,TRBJ1-2,.,TRBV14,TGTGCCAGCAGCCTGCTGCAATCTGGAAAGACCTATGGCTACACCTTC,CASSLLQSGKTYGYTF
15,.,TRBJ2-1,.,TRBV7-8,TGTGCCAGCAGCTATCGTCCGGGAGTTCGGGGTGAGCAGTTCTTC,CASSYRPGVRGEQFF
13,few,TRBJ2-1,.,TRBV19,TGTGCCAGCCGGGACCATCCGGTTAATGAGCAGTTCTTC,CASRDHPVNEQFF
15,.,TRBJ2-5,.,TRBV7-8,TGTGCCAGCAGCCCGCGGGGTAGCACCCAAGAGACCCAGTACTTC,CASSPRGSTQETQYF
17,.,TRBJ2-3,TRBD2,TRBV28,TGTGCCAGCAGTTTAGTAGCGGGAGGCCTTGGGGGAGTTACGCAGTATTTT,CASSLVAGGLGGVTQYF
12,.,TRBJ2-7,.,TRBV30,TGTGCCTGGAAGGCCACCGTCTACGAGCAGTACTTC,CAWKATVYEQYF
21,.,TRBJ2-1,TRBD2,TRBV12-5,TGTGCTAGTGGTTTCAAGGGCGTCGGGACTAGCGCGACCTTGACCTACAATGAGCAGTTCTTC,CASGFKGVGTSATLTYNEQFF
14,.,TRBJ1-5,.,TRBV5-6,TGTGCCAGCAGCTTGGCTCATACAAATCAGCCCCAGCATTTT,CASSLAHTNQPQHF
13,.,TRBJ1-2,TRBD1,TRBV7-8,TGTGCCAGCAGCCCCGGACAGGCCGGGGGCTACACCTTC,CASSPGQAGGYTF
17,once,TRBJ2-3,TRBD2,TRBV5-1,TGCGCCAGCAGCTTGGAGTGGCCTAGCGGGAGGGCAGATACGCAGTATTTT,CASSLEWPSGRADTQYF
11,.,TRBJ2-1,.,TRBV7-6,TGTGCCAGCAGCTGGTCTACTGAGCAGTTCTTC,CASSWSTEQFF
15,.,TRBJ2-6,.,TRBV7-9,TGTGCCAGCAGCGAAACACCCGCTGGGGCCAACGTCCTGACTTTC,CASSETPAGANVLTF
16,.,TRBJ1-2,.,TRBV25-1,TGTGCCAGCAGTGAGACGGTCGATCCTACTAACTATGGCTACACCTTC,CASSETVDPTNYGYTF
15,.,TRBJ2-2,.,TRBV9,TGTGCCAGCAGCTGGGGGGTTACGAACACCGGGGAGCTGTTTTTT,CASSWGVTNTGELFF
16,.,TRBJ1-5,TRBD1,TRBV19,TGTGCCAGTAGTGGGGCGGACAGGGAAAGAGGTCAGCCCCAGCATTTT,CASSGADRERGQPQHF
11,few,TRBJ2-1,.,TRBV2,TGTGCCAGCCTTGACTGGAATGAGCAGTTCTTC,CASLDWNEQFF
15,.,TRBJ1-1,.,TRBV14,TGTGCCAGCAGTCCGGGTCGGGCTTTGGTGACTGAAGCTTTCTTT,CASSPGRALVTEAFF
15,.,TRBJ2-1,TRBD1,TRBV27,TGTGCCAGCAGAACAGGGGAAGCGTACTACAATGAGCAGTTCTTC,CASRTGEAYYNEQFF
16,.,TRBJ1-1,TRBD1,TRBV7-9,TGTGCCAGCAGCCCCCCCACAGGGGCAAGGGCCACTGAAGCTTTCTTT,CASSPPTGARATEAFF
14,.,TRBJ1-2,TRBD1,TRBV4-1,TGCGCCAGCAGCCCCCGCCAGGGGGAGAGGGGCTACACCTTC,CASSPRQGERGYTF
17,.,TRBJ1-1,.,TRBV4-2,TGTGCCAGCAGCCAACTTTTCCGGACTGCCGCGAACACTGAAGCTTTCTTT,CASSQLFRTAANTEAFF
14,.,TRBJ2-1,TRBD2,TRBV15,TGTGCCACCAGCTACGGGAGGGGCTACAATGAGCAGTTCTTC,CATSYGRGYNEQFF
15,.,TRBJ2-1,TRBD2,TRBV7-9,TGTGCCAGCAGCTTCCAGCGGGAGGAACACAATGAGCAGTTCTTC,CASSFQREEHNEQFF
15,.,TRBJ2-2,TRBD1,TRBV10-2,TGCGCCAGCTGGGGGACAGGGGCGAACACCGGGGAGCTGTTTTTT,CASWGTGANTGELFF
14,.,TRBJ2-7,TRBD2,TRBV11-2,TGTGCCAGCAGCGCCGGGACTAGCGGCTACGAGCAGTACTTC,CASSAGTSGYEQYF
19,once,TRBJ1-3,.,TRBV30,TGTGCCTGGAGTGGCGACAGTTACTACTACCTTGGCTCTGGAAACACCATATATTTT,CAWSGDSYYYLGSGNTIYF
13,.,TRBJ1-2,.,TRBV6-5,TGTGCCAGCAGTTACCAGGGAGACTATGGCTACACCTTC,CASSYQGDYGYTF
18,once,TRBJ2-7,TRBD2,TRBV15,TGTGCCACCAGCAGAGGCGCTTTTCGACTAGCGGATTCCTACGAGCAGTACTTC,CATSRGAFRLADSYEQYF
13,few,TRBJ1-1,.,TRBV9,TGTGCCAGCAGCTTTACAGAGAACACTGAAGCTTTCTTT,CASSFTENTEAFF
12,.,TRBJ1-4,.,TRBV28,TGTGCCAGCAGTCCCGGGGGTTGGAAACTGTTTTTT,CASSPGGWKLFF
14,.,TRBJ1-2,.,TRBV6-5,TGTGCCAGCAACGAACAGGGAGGAGGCTATGGCTACACCTTC,CASNEQGGGYGYTF
16,.,TRBJ1-2,.,TRBV16,TGTGCCAGCAGCCCAACGTTGGGCAGTACTAACTATGGCTACACCTTC,CASSPTLGSTNYGYTF
15,once,TRBJ2-7,.,TRBV11-2,TGTGCCAGCAGCTTGGGGGCGGGGAGCTCCTACGAGCAGTACTTC,CASSLGAGSSYEQYF
19,.,TRBJ1-2,.,TRBV29-1,TGCAGCGTTGGAGGGGTGGGTGGCGATGATTTTAAAAGGAGCTATGGCTACACCTTC,CSVGGVGGDDFKRSYGYTF
15,.,TRBJ1-1,.,TRBV18,TGTGCCAGCTCACCTTCCGACCTAGGAGCCACTGAAGCTTTCTTT,CASSPSDLGATEAFF
14,.,TRBJ1-2,TRBD1,TRBV9,TGTGCCAGCAGCGTAGGAGGGACAGGGAATGGCTACACCTTC,CASSVGGTGNGYTF
15,.,TRBJ2-7,TRBD2,TRBV6-1,TGTGCCAGCAGTAGGGAGCGGGAGGCGCCTTACGAGCAGTACTTC,CASSREREAPYEQYF
14,.,TRBJ2-7,TRBD2,TRBV7-9,TGTGCCAGCAGCTCCAGAAAGCGGGACTACGAGCAGTACTTC,CASSSRKRDYEQYF
17,.,TRBJ2-2,TRBD2,TRBV5-1,TGCGCCAGCAGCTTCCCCGGGACTAGCGGGAACACCGGGGAGCTGTTTTTT,CASSFPGTSGNTGELFF
12,.,TRBJ1-1,.,TRBV19,TGTGCCAGTAGGACAGGACTCACTGAAGCTTTCTTT,CASRTGLTEAFF